The entry that follows covers one T cell receptor beta chain sequence. V was cut by 3 bases and J by 1 base, with 6 bases left in between. This CDR3 is 13 amino acids long. Germline V lookup: CDR1 KGHSH, CDR2 LQKENI. MiXCR, run by TCRdb on the 5' RACE reads, gives a single entry per CDR3 protein. The sample lists hundreds of thousands of distinct CDR3 sequences, 15% to 20% occurring once. This record comes from a study of T-cell memory formation after mild COVID-19. The chain is built from TRBV18 and TRBJ2-5, with D uncertain. Sequences were obtained from PBMCs or a T cell subset sorted from them (not recorded which). The clonotype comes from an adult woman who had mild COVID-19 (a few samples of this study predate the infection). Cell type and time point are not known. The CDR3 coding sequence is TGTGCCAGCTCACCCCTCCTCCAAGAGACCCAGTACTTC. Translated: CASSPLLQETQYF.